The entry that follows covers one T cell receptor beta chain sequence. Its target is not known. An end of the junction differs from the germline gene, which may be a read error. Method: immunoSEQ multiplex PCR; TCRdb's copy keeps in-frame clones and lacks some. The sample records approximately 65,000 clones, over 90% being singletons. This sample was included in a study of cytomegalovirus exposure and HLA in healthy donors. Study-level information: A subsequent analysis reported that the roughly 130 validation repertoires were produced on the same platform that had also been used for the 550 to 750 first-cohort repertoires.

Germline V CDR1 and CDR2: SSHAT, FNYEAQ (reference sequence). The length of the CDR3 is 15 residues. Study-wide results and limits: Listed as cytomegalovirus-associated were 150 or so TCR beta chains. For cytomegalovirus status, the classifier reportedly gave diagnoses with high specificity and sensitivity.

The receptor was isolated from a woman younger than 30 in good health and CMV-seropositive. Sequencing input: PBMCs. The chain carries TRBV7-7 and TRBJ2-1; 9 bases are a match to TRBD1. CDR3 sequence: CASSLGTGRGYEQFF. Written as DNA, the CDR3 is TGTGCTAGCAGCCTTGGGACAGGGAGGGGGTATGAGCAGTTCTTC.